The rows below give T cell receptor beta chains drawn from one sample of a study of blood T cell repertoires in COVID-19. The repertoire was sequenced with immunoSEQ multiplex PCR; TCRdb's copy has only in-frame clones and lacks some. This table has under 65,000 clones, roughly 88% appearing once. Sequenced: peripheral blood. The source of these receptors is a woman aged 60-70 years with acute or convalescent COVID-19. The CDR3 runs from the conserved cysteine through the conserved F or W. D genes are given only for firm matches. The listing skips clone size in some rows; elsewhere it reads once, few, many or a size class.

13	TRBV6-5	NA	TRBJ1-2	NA	CASKTGGGNGYTF	TGTGCCAGCAAAACGGGAGGAGGAAATGGCTACACCTTC
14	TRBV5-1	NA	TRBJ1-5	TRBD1	CASSLDGQGQPQHF	TGCGCCAGCAGCTTGGATGGACAGGGTCAGCCCCAGCATTTT
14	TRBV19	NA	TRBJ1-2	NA	CASSIRTGLRGYTF	TGTGCCAGTAGTATCAGAACAGGGTTGCGTGGCTACACCTTC
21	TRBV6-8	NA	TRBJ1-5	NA	CASRHLWTARIGLGSNQPQHF	TGTGCCAGCAGGCACCTTTGGACAGCGCGTATCGGGCTGGGCAGCAATCAGCCCCAGCATTTT
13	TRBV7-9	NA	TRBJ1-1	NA	CASSLAGAGDAFF	TGTGCCAGCAGCTTAGCCGGGGCAGGGGACGCTTTCTTT
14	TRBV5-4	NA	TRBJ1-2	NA	CASSFFTEPDGYTF	TGTGCCAGCAGCTTTTTCACAGAGCCCGATGGCTACACCTTC
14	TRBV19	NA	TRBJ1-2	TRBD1	CASNTDRGQYGYTF	TGTGCCAGTAATACCGACAGGGGGCAATATGGCTACACCTTC
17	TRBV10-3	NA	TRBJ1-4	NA	CAISESKRGGTNEKLFF	TGTGCCATCAGTGAATCCAAAAGGGGAGGAACTAATGAAAAACTGTTTTTT
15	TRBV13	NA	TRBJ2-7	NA	CASSFGSAGAYEQYF	TGTGCCAGCAGCTTTGGGTCGGCGGGTGCCTACGAGCAGTACTTC
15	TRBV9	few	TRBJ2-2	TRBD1	CASSPRTGETGELFF	TGTGCCAGCAGCCCCCGGACAGGGGAAACCGGGGAGCTGTTTTTT
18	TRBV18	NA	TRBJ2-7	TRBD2	CASSPSGTLAAGSYEQYF	TGTGCCAGCTCACCCTCTGGTACCCTAGCGGCGGGCTCCTACGAGCAGTACTTC
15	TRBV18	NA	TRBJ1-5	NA	CASSPLEGINQPQHF	TGTGCCAGCTCACCATTGGAGGGGATCAATCAGCCCCAGCATTTT
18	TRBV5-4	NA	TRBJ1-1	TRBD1	CASSLGPGQGTMNTEAFF	TGTGCCAGCAGCTTAGGCCCGGGACAGGGGACCATGAACACTGAAGCTTTCTTT
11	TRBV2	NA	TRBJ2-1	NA	CASRLDLSEFF	TGTGCCAGCCGCTTAGACTTGTCGGAGTTCTTC
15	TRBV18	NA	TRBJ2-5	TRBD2	CASSPRTSGQETQYF	TGTGCCAGCTCACCCCGGACTAGCGGGCAAGAGACCCAGTACTTC
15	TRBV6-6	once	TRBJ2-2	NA	CASSYSAGITGELFF	TGTGCCAGCAGTTACTCGGCCGGGATCACCGGGGAGCTGTTTTTT
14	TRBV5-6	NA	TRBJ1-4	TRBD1	CASSFQGVTEKLFF	TGTGCCAGCAGCTTCCAGGGGGTTACTGAAAAACTGTTTTTT
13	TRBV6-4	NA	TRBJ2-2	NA	CASSGTNTGELFF	TGTGCCAGCAGTGGGACTAACACCGGGGAGCTGTTTTTT
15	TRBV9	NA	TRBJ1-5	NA	CASSGSDITDQPQHF	TGTGCCAGCAGCGGGTCTGACATTACCGATCAGCCCCAGCATTTT
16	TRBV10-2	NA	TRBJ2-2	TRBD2	CASRASSGGDTGELFF	TGCGCCAGCAGGGCCTCTAGCGGGGGCGACACCGGGGAGCTGTTTTTT
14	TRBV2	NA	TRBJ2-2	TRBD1	CASSETGVSGELFF	TGTGCCAGCAGTGAAACAGGGGTCTCCGGGGAGCTGTTTTTT
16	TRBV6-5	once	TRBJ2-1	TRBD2	CASSYQPGGGANEQFF	TGTGCCAGCAGTTACCAACCTGGCGGGGGGGCCAATGAGCAGTTCTTC
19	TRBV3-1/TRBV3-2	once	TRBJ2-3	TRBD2	CASSQDQSGERGGADTQYF	TGTGCCAGCAGCCAAGATCAATCCGGGGAGCGGGGGGGAGCAGATACGCAGTATTTT
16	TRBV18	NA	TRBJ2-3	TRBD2	CASSPPSGGLTDTQYF	TGTGCCAGCTCACCACCCAGCGGGGGGCTCACAGATACGCAGTATTTT
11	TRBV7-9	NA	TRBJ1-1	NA	CASSRGTEAFF	TGTGCCAGCAGCCGGGGTACTGAAGCTTTCTTT
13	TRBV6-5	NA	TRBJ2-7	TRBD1	CASQPGQNYEQYF	TGTGCCAGCCAACCGGGACAGAACTACGAGCAGTACTTC
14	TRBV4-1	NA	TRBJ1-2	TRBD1	CASRPTGGGSGYTF	TGCGCCAGCAGACCAACAGGGGGCGGGAGTGGCTACACCTTC